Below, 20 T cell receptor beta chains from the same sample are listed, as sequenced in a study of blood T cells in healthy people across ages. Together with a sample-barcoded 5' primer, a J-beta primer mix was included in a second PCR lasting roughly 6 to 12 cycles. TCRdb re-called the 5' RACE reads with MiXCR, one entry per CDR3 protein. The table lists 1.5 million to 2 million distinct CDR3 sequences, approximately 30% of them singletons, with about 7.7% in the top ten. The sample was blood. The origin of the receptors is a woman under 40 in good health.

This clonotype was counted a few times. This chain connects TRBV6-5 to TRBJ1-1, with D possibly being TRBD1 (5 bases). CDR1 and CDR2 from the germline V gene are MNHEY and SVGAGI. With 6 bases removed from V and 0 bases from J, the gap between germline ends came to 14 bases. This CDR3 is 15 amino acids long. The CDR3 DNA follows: TGTGCCAGCAGGCTCCGAACGGGGGTGAACACTGAAGCTTTCTTT. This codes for CASRLRTGVNTEAFF.

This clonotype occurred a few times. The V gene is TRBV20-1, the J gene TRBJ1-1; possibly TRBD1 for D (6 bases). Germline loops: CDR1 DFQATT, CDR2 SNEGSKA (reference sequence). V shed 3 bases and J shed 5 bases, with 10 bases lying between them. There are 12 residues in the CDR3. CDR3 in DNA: TGCAGTGCTAGTAGGGGGGTAACTGAAGCTTTCTTT. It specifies CSASRGVTEAFF.

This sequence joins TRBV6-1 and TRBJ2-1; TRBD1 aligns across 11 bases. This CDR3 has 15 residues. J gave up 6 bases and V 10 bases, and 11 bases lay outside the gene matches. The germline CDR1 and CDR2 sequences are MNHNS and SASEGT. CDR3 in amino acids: CAISSGQGAVNEQFF. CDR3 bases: TGTGCCATCAGCTCAGGACAGGGGGCAGTCAATGAGCAGTTCTTC.

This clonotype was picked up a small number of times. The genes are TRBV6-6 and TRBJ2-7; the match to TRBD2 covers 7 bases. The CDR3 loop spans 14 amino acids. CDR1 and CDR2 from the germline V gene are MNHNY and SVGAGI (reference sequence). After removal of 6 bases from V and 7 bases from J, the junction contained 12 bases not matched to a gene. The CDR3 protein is CASRPLAGVGEQYF. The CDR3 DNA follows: TGTGCCAGCAGACCCCTCGCGGGAGTAGGTGAGCAGTACTTC.

CDR3 amino acids: CASDREDRRNEQFF. For the CDR3, the DNA is TGTGCCAGTGATAGAGAGGATCGGAGGAATGAGCAGTTCTTC. The J gene is TRBJ2-1, the V gene TRBV12-3 or TRBV12-4; maybe TRBD2 (5 bases). V was trimmed by 9 bases and J by 7 bases, leaving 19 bases between them. The CDR3 length is 14 residues.

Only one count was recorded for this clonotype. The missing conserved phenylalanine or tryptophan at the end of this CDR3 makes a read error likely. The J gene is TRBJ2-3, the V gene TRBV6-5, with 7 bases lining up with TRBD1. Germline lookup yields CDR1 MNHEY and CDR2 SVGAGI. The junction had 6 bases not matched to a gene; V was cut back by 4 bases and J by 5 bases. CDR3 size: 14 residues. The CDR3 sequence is CASSSIPGGDTQYV. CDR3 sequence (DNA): TGTGCCAGCAGTTCCATACCAGGGGGAGATACGCAGTATGTT.

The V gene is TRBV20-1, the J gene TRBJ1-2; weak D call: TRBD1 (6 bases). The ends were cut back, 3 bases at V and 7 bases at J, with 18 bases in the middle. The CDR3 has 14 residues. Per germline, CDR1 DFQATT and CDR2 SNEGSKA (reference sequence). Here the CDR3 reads CSASSGRGASGYTF. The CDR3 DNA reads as TGCAGTGCTAGTTCAGGGCGGGGGGCTTCTGGCTACACCTTC.

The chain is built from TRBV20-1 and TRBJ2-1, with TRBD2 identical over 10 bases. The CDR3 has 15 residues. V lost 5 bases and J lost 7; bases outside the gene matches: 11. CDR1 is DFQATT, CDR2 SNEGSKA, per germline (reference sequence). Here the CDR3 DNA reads TGCAGTGCTCAGGAAAGCGGGAGGGATAGGAATGAGCAGTTCTTC. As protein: CSAQESGRDRNEQFF.

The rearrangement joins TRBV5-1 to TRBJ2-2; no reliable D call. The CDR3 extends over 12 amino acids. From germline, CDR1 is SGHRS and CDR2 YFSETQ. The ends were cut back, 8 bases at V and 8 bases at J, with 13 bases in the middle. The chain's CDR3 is CASQNGGGELFF. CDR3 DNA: TGCGCCAGTCAAAATGGTGGTGGGGAGCTGTTTTTT.

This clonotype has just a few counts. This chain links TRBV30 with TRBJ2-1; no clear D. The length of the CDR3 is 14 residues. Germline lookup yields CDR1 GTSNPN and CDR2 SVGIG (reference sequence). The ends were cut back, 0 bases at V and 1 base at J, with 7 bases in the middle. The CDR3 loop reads CAWSVRLSYNEQFF. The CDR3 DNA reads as TGTGCCTGGAGTGTACGATTATCCTACAATGAGCAGTTCTTC.

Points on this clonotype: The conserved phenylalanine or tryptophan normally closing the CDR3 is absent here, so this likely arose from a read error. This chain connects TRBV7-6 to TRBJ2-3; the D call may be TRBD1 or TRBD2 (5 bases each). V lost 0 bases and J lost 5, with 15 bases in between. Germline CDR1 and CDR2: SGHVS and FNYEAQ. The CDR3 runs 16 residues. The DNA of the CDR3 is TGTGCCAGCAGCTTAGCACGGGGCGTAAAGGGAGATACGCAGTATTTG. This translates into CASSLARGVKGDTQYL.

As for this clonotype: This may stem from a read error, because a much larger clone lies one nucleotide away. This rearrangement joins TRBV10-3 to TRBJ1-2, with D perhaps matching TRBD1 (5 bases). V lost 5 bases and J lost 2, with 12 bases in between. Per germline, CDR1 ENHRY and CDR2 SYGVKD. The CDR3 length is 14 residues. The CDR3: CAISYSRQNYGYTF. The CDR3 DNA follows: TGTGCCATCAGTTACTCGAGACAGAACTATGGCTACACCTTC.

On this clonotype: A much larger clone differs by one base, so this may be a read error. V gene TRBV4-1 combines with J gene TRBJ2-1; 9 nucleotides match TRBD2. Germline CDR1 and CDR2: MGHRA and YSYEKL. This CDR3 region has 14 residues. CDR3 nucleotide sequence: TGCGTCAGCAGCCTGGCGGGGGGGCCGAGTGAGCAGTTCTTC. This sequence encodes CVSSLAGGPSEQFF.

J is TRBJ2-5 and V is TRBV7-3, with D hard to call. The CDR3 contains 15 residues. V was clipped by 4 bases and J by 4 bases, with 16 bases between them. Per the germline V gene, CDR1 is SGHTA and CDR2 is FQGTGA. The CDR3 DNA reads TGTGCCAGCAGCTCATCCGGGCTAGGTGGAGAGACCCAGTACTTC. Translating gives CASSSSGLGGETQYF.

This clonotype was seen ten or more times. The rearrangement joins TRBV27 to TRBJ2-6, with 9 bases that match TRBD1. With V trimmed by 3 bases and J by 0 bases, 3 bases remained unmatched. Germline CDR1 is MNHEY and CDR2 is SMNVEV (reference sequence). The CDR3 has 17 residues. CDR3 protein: CASSFWTGDSGANVLTF. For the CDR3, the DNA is TGTGCCAGCAGTTTTTGGACAGGGGACTCTGGGGCCAACGTCCTGACTTTC.

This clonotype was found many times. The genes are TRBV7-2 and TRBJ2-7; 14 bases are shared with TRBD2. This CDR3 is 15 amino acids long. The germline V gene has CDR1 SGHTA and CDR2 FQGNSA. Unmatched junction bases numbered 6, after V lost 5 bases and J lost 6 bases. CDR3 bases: TGTGCCAGCAGCCCCGGACTAGCGGGAGGTCGCGAGCAGTACTTC. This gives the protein CASSPGLAGGREQYF. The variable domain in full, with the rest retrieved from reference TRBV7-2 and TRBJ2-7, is GAGVSQSPSNKVTEKGKDVELRCDPISGHTALYWYRQSLGQGLEFLIYFQGNSAPDKSGLPSDRFSAERTGGSVSTLTIQRTQQEDSAVYLCASSPGLAGGREQYFGPGTRLTVT.

The CDR3 protein is CASSPPEAYNEQFF. The DNA for the CDR3 is TGTGCCAGCAGCCCGCCTGAGGCGTACAATGAGCAGTTCTTC. The V call is TRBV5-5, the J call TRBJ2-1; no clear D. V was cut by 4 bases and J by 4 bases, with 12 bases left in between. The germline V gene has CDR1 SGHKS and CDR2 YYEKEE (reference sequence). The CDR3 loop spans 14 amino acids. The complete variable domain, with remaining parts taken from reference TRBV5-5 and TRBJ2-1, reads DAGVTQSPTHLIKTRGQQVTLRCSPISGHKSVSWYQQVLGQGPQFIFQYYEKEERGRGNFPDRFSARQFPNYSSELNVNALLLGDSALYLCASSPPEAYNEQFFGPGTRLTVL.

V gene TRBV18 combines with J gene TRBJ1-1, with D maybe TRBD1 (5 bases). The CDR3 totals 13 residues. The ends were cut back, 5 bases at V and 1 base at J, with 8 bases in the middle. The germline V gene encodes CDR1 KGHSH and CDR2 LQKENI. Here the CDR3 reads CASSKDTNTEAFF. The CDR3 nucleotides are TGTGCCAGCTCAAAGGACACGAACACTGAAGCTTTCTTT.

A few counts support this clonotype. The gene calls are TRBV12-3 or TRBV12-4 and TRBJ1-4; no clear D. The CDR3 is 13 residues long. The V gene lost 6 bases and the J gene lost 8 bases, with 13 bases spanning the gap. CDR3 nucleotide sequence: TGTGCCAGCAGGGCCGATGGAGCGGAAAAACTGTTTTTT. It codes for CASRADGAEKLFF.

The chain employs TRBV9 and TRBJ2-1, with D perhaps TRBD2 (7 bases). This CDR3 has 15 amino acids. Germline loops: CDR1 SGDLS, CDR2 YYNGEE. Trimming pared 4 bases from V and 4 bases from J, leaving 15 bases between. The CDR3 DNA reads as TGTGCCAGCAGCAACGGGGGGACAACGTACAATGAGCAGTTCTTC. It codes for CASSNGGTTYNEQFF.